This T cell receptor beta chain was captured in a study of T cell clusters in autoimmune cytopenias. One tube held mixed TRB-A and TRB-B primer pools for touch-down PCR. TCRdb reprocessed the multiplex PCR reads, keeping one entry per CDR3 protein, no DNA. This sample contains a few thousand distinct CDR3 sequences. TRB amplification used 250 ng of peripheral blood genomic DNA. CDR1 is WSHSY, CDR2 SAAADI, per germline. The CDR3 has 15 residues. This clonotype was obtained from a human donor with an autoimmune cytopenia or autoimmune hepatitis (not recorded which). Sequences were obtained from peripheral blood. J is TRBJ2-7 and V is TRBV10-2. This CDR3 reads CASSPAETSSYEQYF.